Described below is a single T cell receptor (beta chain) sequence and its context. This entry is derived from a study of blood T cell repertoires in COVID-19. The wider study: Sites in the United States, Italy and Spain provided acute and convalescent COVID-19 samples. The analysed material was cDNA or gDNA that came from T cells, B-cell-depleted T cells, or PBMCs.

The V and J ends lost 3 bases and 0 bases, in that order; junction bases with no gene match: 3. Germline lookup yields CDR1 SGDLS and CDR2 YYNGEE. CDR3 length equals 15 residues. Sequencing used immunoSEQ multiplex PCR; TCRdb keeps in-frame clones, though not all of them. The repertoire consists of approximately 310,000 clones, with more than 75% occurring once and the leading ten covering 1%. The source of this sequence is a man in his fifties with active or convalescent COVID-19. The chain carries TRBV9 and TRBJ1-1, with 9 bases fitting TRBD1. Sequencing used peripheral blood. CDR3 in DNA: TGTGCCAGCAGCGAAGGGACAGGGCTGAACACTGAAGCTTTCTTT. This sequence encodes CASSEGTGLNTEAFF.